This TCR beta chain appears in the sequencing data of a study of T cells in Graves' hyperthyroidism and ophthalmopathy. The CDR3 has 12 residues. Looked up from germline, CDR1 is MNHEY and CDR2 is SMNVEV (reference sequence). The V end was cut by 8 bases, the J end by 7 bases, with 15 bases between. This clonotype was picked up one time. A read error is possible here, since a much larger clone lies one base away. RNA transcripts gave rise to amplified TCR beta CDR3 regions. HTBI primers were the set used in a first-round RT-PCR of the TCR CDR3. TCRdb reprocessed the multiplex PCR reads via MiXCR and lists one record per CDR3 protein. Of around 190,000 distinct CDR3 sequences listed, around a sixth are singletons.

Material: blood. This chain links TRBV27 with TRBJ2-7; D is possibly TRBD1 or TRBD2 (6 bases each). This TCR derives from a woman aged 45-59 years with Graves' hyperthyroidism. The CDR3 reads CASSTGGGEQYF. CDR3 bases: TGTGCCAGCTCCACCGGGGGCGGGGAGCAGTACTTC.